Below are 14 T cell receptor beta chains sequenced from a single sample in a study of Ad26.COV2.S vaccination and SARS-CoV-2 variants. Measured with immunoSEQ multiplex PCR; TCRdb has only the in-frame clones, and not every one. The data hold a few hundred thousand clones, with approximately 90% observed a single time. Documented treatment: over 15 received Ad26.COV2.S at low or high dose, single or two shots; about 5 received placebo; per-sample allocation not given. Specimens were obtained on day 63 following the first vaccine or placebo injection. The specimen comprised peripheral blood, sampled in a trial of Ad26.COV2.S vaccine versus placebo. These receptors all stem from a person between 18 and 59 years old who received the Ad26.COV2.S COVID-19 vaccine or a placebo.

The gene calls are TRBV18 and TRBJ1-5; 9 nucleotides align to TRBD1. CDR3 length equals 14 residues. V shed 5 bases and J 3 bases; nucleotides not matched to a gene: 2. Germline V gene data show CDR1 as KGHSH and CDR2 as LQKENI. In nucleotides, the CDR3 is TGTGCCAGCTCAGGACAGGGGCTCAATCAGCCCCAGCATTTT. Amino acid sequence: CASSGQGLNQPQHF.

The J gene is TRBJ2-7, the V gene TRBV7-3; weak D call: TRBD1 (6 bases). This CDR3 is built from 13 residues. The ends were cut back, 6 bases at V and 5 bases at J, with 14 bases in the middle. Germline CDR1 SGHTA, CDR2 FQGTGA. The CDR3 DNA reads as TGTGCCAGCAGTCGAGACAGGCAAGACGAGCAGTACTTC. Translation: CASSRDRQDEQYF.

The chain joins TRBV27 to TRBJ2-7, with a weak D call TRBD1 (5 bases). V lost 1 base and J lost 3, with 10 bases in between. Germline loops: CDR1 MNHEY, CDR2 SMNVEV (reference sequence). This CDR3 is built from 14 residues. In nucleotides, the CDR3 is TGTGCCAGCAGTTTATTAGGGCAGGGCTACGAGCAGTACTTC. It encodes CASSLLGQGYEQYF.

The chain recombines TRBV10-3 with TRBJ1-5, with 8 bases aligning to TRBD1. Per the germline V gene, CDR1 is ENHRY and CDR2 is SYGVKD. CDR3 size: 15 residues. J gave up 7 bases and V 0 bases, and 5 bases lay outside the gene matches. The CDR3 DNA reads as TGTGCCATCAGTGAGTCAGCAGGGGGCGTCCAGCCCCAGCATTTT. As protein: CAISESAGGVQPQHF.

The chain uses TRBV28 and TRBJ2-7; 8 bases line up with TRBD2. Trimming cost V 2 bases and J 0 bases; bases outside gene matches: 6. Germline CDR1 reads MDHEN; CDR2 reads SYDVKM. The length of the CDR3 is 16 residues. The CDR3, as DNA: TGTGCCAGCAGTTTAGGCGTCGGGAGGGCCTCCTACGAGCAGTACTTC. Its translation is CASSLGVGRASYEQYF.

J is TRBJ2-1 and V is TRBV27, with 9 bases matching TRBD2. V trimming: 5 bases; J trimming: 4 bases; junction bases outside the gene matches: 3. In germline, CDR1 is MNHEY, CDR2 SMNVEV (reference sequence). The CDR3 is 14 residues long. CDR3 DNA: TGTGCCAGCAGTCAAGCGGGAGGTTACAATGAGCAGTTCTTC. Translation gives CASSQAGGYNEQFF.

The chain recombines TRBV7-9 with TRBJ2-3, with D unclear. Germline V gene sequence: CDR1 SEHNR, CDR2 FQNEAQ (reference sequence). CDR3 length equals 12 residues. V lost 2 bases to trimming and J lost 4 bases, with 4 bases between them. The CDR3 coding sequence is TGTGCCAGCAGCTTACAGGCAGATACGCAGTATTTT. Amino acid sequence: CASSLQADTQYF.

This chain connects TRBV4-3 to TRBJ1-2; no firm D call. The germline V gene has CDR1 LGHNA and CDR2 YSLEER. The CDR3 covers 17 residues. Trimming pared 0 bases from V and 5 bases from J, leaving 19 bases between. This CDR3 is CASSQELSAVIWYGYTF. CDR3 bases: TGCGCCAGCAGCCAAGAACTGTCGGCAGTGATTTGGTATGGCTACACCTTC.

The chain uses TRBV30 and TRBJ1-6; D is possibly TRBD1 (6 bases). The germline gives CDR1 GTSNPN, CDR2 SVGIG (reference sequence). The CDR3 sequence is 14 residues long. Deletions cut 3 bases from V and 5 bases from J, with 11 bases between. CDR3 nucleotides: TGTGCCTGGAGCAGGGGACGGGATAATTCACCCCTCCACTTT. Its protein is CAWSRGRDNSPLHF.

The chain has TRBV9 and TRBJ1-2; unclear D gene. The CDR3 extends over 15 amino acids. Germline assignment: CDR1 SGDLS and CDR2 YYNGEE. V was trimmed by 0 bases and J by 0 bases, leaving 9 bases between them. In DNA, the CDR3 is TGTGCCAGCAGCGTAGGGTCTGGAGCTAACTATGGCTACACCTTC. Translating gives CASSVGSGANYGYTF.

V gene TRBV11-2 combines with J gene TRBJ2-1; 12 bases fit TRBD2. From germline, CDR1 is SGHAT and CDR2 FQNNGV. This CDR3 spans 19 amino acids. Germline trimming cut 5 bases from V and 3 bases from J; bases unmatched to any gene: 14. The CDR3 nucleotides read TGTGCCAGCAGCCCCAGTTGGGGACTAGCGGGTGAAATCTACAATGAGCAGTTCTTC. Amino acids: CASSPSWGLAGEIYNEQFF.

The chain recombines TRBV15 with TRBJ2-1; D is unresolved. V lost 4 bases and J 4 bases, leaving 8 bases between the germline ends. CDR3 length: 13 residues. Germline-derived CDR1 and CDR2 are LNHNV and YYDKDF (reference sequence). CDR3 loop: CATSIGVYNEQFF. As DNA, the CDR3 is TGTGCCACCAGCATCGGAGTATACAATGAGCAGTTCTTC.

This clone has a single count. The V call is TRBV5-1, the J call TRBJ2-1; 14 bases agree with TRBD2. The CDR3 is made up of 19 amino acids. The germline CDR1 and CDR2 sequences are SGHRS and YFSETQ. The junction had 6 bases not matched to a gene; V was cut back by 1 base and J by 0 bases. The CDR3, as DNA: TGCGCCAGCAGCTTGTATAGACTAGCGGGAGGGAGCTCCTACAATGAGCAGTTCTTC. The encoded protein is CASSLYRLAGGSSYNEQFF. Using reference TRBV5-1 and TRBJ2-1 for the parts outside the CDR3, the full variable domain is KAGVTQTPRYLIKTRGQQVTLSCSPISGHRSVSWYQQTPGQGLQFLFEYFSETQRNKGNFPGRFSGRQFSNSRSEMNVSTLELGDSALYLCASSLYRLAGGSSYNEQFFGPGTRLTVL.

The chain employs TRBV27 and TRBJ2-2; D ambiguous. V was shortened by 5 bases and J by 5 bases, with 9 bases between the two germline ends. The length of the CDR3 is 13 residues. Looked up from germline, CDR1 is MNHEY and CDR2 is SMNVEV (reference sequence). The CDR3 loop reads CASSPYLTGELFF. CDR3 nucleotide sequence: TGTGCCAGCAGTCCCTATTTGACCGGGGAGCTGTTTTTT.